These T cell receptor beta chains were read from a single sample in a study of Ad26.COV2.S vaccination and SARS-CoV-2 variants. TCRdb's table, derived via immunoSEQ multiplex PCR, lists solely in-frame clones and lacks some. The sample yields a few hundred thousand clones, about 90% seen once. The sample was peripheral blood, taken in a trial of Ad26.COV2.S vaccine versus placebo. These receptors were obtained from a person between 18 and 65 years old who received the Ad26.COV2.S COVID-19 vaccine or a placebo. CDR3s leave out the opening cysteine and the closing phenylalanine or tryptophan.

J | V | CDR3
TRBJ2-7 | TRBV10-3 | AISESQVAYEQY
TRBJ2-1 | TRBV6-2/TRBV6-3 | ASSSPGLANEQF
TRBJ2-1 | TRBV10-3 | AISATTLLNEQF
TRBJ2-5 | TRBV7-9 | ASSKVRVMGGETQY
TRBJ2-7 | TRBV10-3 | AISVGGTVAYEQY
TRBJ2-1 | TRBV29-1 | SARTGGYNEQF
TRBJ1-2 | TRBV7-8 | ASSLPTGAGGYT
TRBJ2-2 | TRBV10-3 | AISESDNTGELF
TRBJ2-7 | TRBV3-1/TRBV3-2 | ASSQDSRLFPYEQY
TRBJ1-1 | TRBV9 | ASSVVSEMNTEAF
TRBJ1-2 | TRBV30 | AWLWNYGYT
TRBJ1-1 | TRBV6-1 | ASSEGGWDTEAF
TRBJ1-1 | TRBV13 | ASSFAQGWTEAF
TRBJ2-7 | TRBV25-1 | ASSAGPGNEQY
TRBJ1-5 | TRBV7-9 | ASSLGGTGLQPQH
TRBJ2-5 | TRBV18 | ASSKETQY
TRBJ2-7 | TRBV13 | ASSLGSYEQY